These 20 T cell receptor beta chains originate from one sample sequenced in a study of T cells in Graves' hyperthyroidism and ophthalmopathy. The investigators amplified TCR beta CDR3 regions from RNA transcripts. HTBI primers drove first-round RT-PCR of the TCR CDR3. MiXCR was run by TCRdb on the multiplex PCR reads, yielding one entry per CDR3 protein. The sample shows around 620,000 distinct CDR3 sequences, 12% to 15% of them seen only once. The specimen was blood. The receptors were sampled from a young woman with Graves' ophthalmopathy.

This clonotype was recorded at least ten times. V gene TRBV24-1 combines with J gene TRBJ2-7, with TRBD1 matching over 8 bases. The CDR3 is made up of 15 amino acids. The ends lost 4 bases at V and 3 bases at J; junction bases unmatched: 7. From germline, CDR1 is KGHDR and CDR2 SFDVKD. CDR3 in amino acids: CATSDPGTGDYEQYF. CDR3 bases: TGTGCCACCAGTGACCCCGGGACAGGAGACTACGAGCAGTACTTC.

The rearrangement uses TRBV18 and TRBJ2-3; tentative D call: TRBD2 (6 bases). The CDR3 runs 15 residues. From germline, CDR1 is KGHSH and CDR2 LQKENI. V gave up 3 bases and J gave up 1 base, with 11 bases separating them. The CDR3 DNA follows: TGTGCCAGCTCACCGACTAGTCCTCGCACAGATACGCAGTATTTT. It encodes CASSPTSPRTDTQYF.

This clonotype was observed many times. V usage is TRBV6-2 or TRBV6-3 and J usage is TRBJ2-7, with D unclear. Trimming left V 4 bases short and J 3 bases short, with 7 bases between. The CDR3 is 12 amino acids. CDR1 is MNHEY and CDR2 is SVGEGT in the germline V gene. The CDR3 DNA reads as TGTGCCAGCAGTTTGGAGCGCTACGAGCAGTACTTC. Its protein product is CASSLERYEQYF.

This clonotype was detected ten times or more. J is TRBJ1-1 and V is TRBV5-1, with D uncertain. The CDR3 sequence is 16 residues long. Trimming left V 0 bases short and J 1 base short, with 13 bases between. CDR1 and CDR2 (germline): SGHRS, YFSETQ. CDR3 sequence (DNA): TGCGCCAGCAGCTTGGTAGGCTACCGAAAGAACACTGAAGCTTTCTTT. Residues: CASSLVGYRKNTEAFF.

This clonotype was counted at least ten times. This chain uses TRBV5-1 with TRBJ1-1, with D possibly TRBD1 on 5 matching bases. Trimming took 0 bases from V and 4 from J, leaving 13 bases between them. The CDR3 sequence is 15 residues long. CDR1 and CDR2 (germline): SGHRS, YFSETQ. The CDR3 is CASSLGLGGSTEAFF. DNA for the CDR3: TGCGCCAGCAGCTTGGGCCTCGGGGGGAGCACTGAAGCTTTCTTT. The full variable domain, rest sourced from reference TRBV5-1 and TRBJ1-1, is KAGVTQTPRYLIKTRGQQVTLSCSPISGHRSVSWYQQTPGQGLQFLFEYFSETQRNKGNFPGRFSGRQFSNSRSEMNVSTLELGDSALYLCASSLGLGGSTEAFFGQGTRLTVV.

The CDR3 spells CASSFTGGNPNEQFF. The CDR3 DNA follows: TGTGCCAGCTCCTTCACAGGGGGGAATCCCAATGAGCAGTTCTTC. This chain links TRBV18 with TRBJ2-1; 8 bases map to TRBD1. This CDR3 has 15 residues. CDR1 is KGHSH, CDR2 LQKENI, per germline. V lost 6 bases and J lost 6; bases outside the gene matches: 10.

At least ten counts were recorded for this clonotype. This chain uses TRBV28 with TRBJ2-7; TRBD1 is a possible D gene (5 bases). Per the germline V gene, CDR1 is MDHEN and CDR2 is SYDVKM. The length of the CDR3 is 15 residues. The V end was cut by 7 bases, the J end by 2 bases, with 18 bases between. CDR3 sequence reads: CASTLGHKVTYEQYF. The CDR3 DNA reads as TGTGCCAGCACCTTGGGGCATAAGGTGACCTACGAGCAGTACTTC.

In this sample, this clonotype turned up many times. This sequence joins TRBV7-9 and TRBJ2-1; 9 bases align to TRBD1. The ends lost 4 bases at V and 4 bases at J; junction bases unmatched: 5. The CDR3 totals 15 residues. Germline CDR1 reads SEHNR; CDR2 reads FQNEAQ (reference sequence). The CDR3 nucleotides read TGTGCCAGCAGCTCGGACAGGGGTACGTACAATGAGCAGTTCTTC. It codes for CASSSDRGTYNEQFF.

This clonotype was counted ten times or more. The rearrangement uses TRBV28 and TRBJ2-6; D remains ambiguous. From germline, CDR1 is MDHEN and CDR2 SYDVKM. The V and J ends lost 4 bases and 2 bases respectively, with 12 bases between them. The CDR3 is made up of 16 amino acids. CDR3 nucleotides: TGTGCCAGCAGTTCGGACGGTACAACTGGGGCCAACGTCCTGACTTTC. This gives the protein CASSSDGTTGANVLTF.

This clonotype was counted many times. The chain uses TRBV2 and TRBJ2-5; no reliable D call. The CDR3 is made up of 13 amino acids. Germline CDR1 reads SNHLY; CDR2 reads FYNNEI. V was shortened by 3 bases and J by 3 bases, with 8 bases between the two germline ends. The CDR3: CASSDSIEETQYF. The CDR3 nucleotides read TGTGCCAGCAGTGATAGTATAGAAGAGACCCAGTACTTC.

In its sample, this clonotype was seen many times. This rearrangement joins TRBV12-3 or TRBV12-4 to TRBJ1-1, with 7 bases matching TRBD1. The length of the CDR3 is 13 residues. CDR3 region: CAKGGRVNTEAFF. CDR3 bases: TGTGCTAAAGGGGGCAGAGTGAACACTGAAGCTTTCTTT.

A few counts support this clonotype. The chain links TRBV13 to TRBJ1-2, with 7 nucleotides matching TRBD1. V gave up 4 bases and J gave up 8 bases; unmatched junction bases: 7. The germline gives CDR1 PRHDT, CDR2 FYEKMQ (reference sequence). CDR3 length: 13 residues. This chain's CDR3 is CASSYLTGRGYTF. In DNA form, the CDR3 reads TGTGCCAGCAGCTACTTGACAGGGCGCGGCTACACCTTC.

V gene TRBV4-1 combines with J gene TRBJ2-7; 8 nucleotides line up with TRBD2. Per germline, CDR1 MGHRA and CDR2 YSYEKL. The CDR3 runs 15 residues. J was trimmed by 2 bases and V by 1 base; bases with no gene match: 4. The CDR3 DNA reads as TGCGCCAGCAGCCAAGGTGCGGGAGGCCCCTACGAGCAGTACTTC. Residues: CASSQGAGGPYEQYF.

This clonotype was seen at least ten times. CDR3 in DNA: TGCAGTGCTAGAGACCCGGACAGTGTGGACCAAGAGACCCAGTACTTC. This gives the protein CSARDPDSVDQETQYF. The chain is built from TRBV20-1 and TRBJ2-5; possible D gene TRBD1, 6 bases. The CDR3 runs 16 residues. Germline V lookup: CDR1 DFQATT, CDR2 SNEGSKA (reference sequence). Trimming removed 0 bases at V and 0 bases at J, with 14 bases between.

This chain links TRBV5-1 with TRBJ2-5, with TRBD2 matching over 9 bases. V lost 0 bases and J lost 5; bases outside the gene matches: 2. Per germline, CDR1 SGHRS and CDR2 YFSETQ. There are 14 residues in the CDR3. This chain's CDR3 is CASSLVAGAETQYF. The CDR3 DNA sequence: TGCGCCAGCAGCTTGGTAGCGGGAGCGGAGACCCAGTACTTC.

This clonotype was picked up many times. The rearrangement uses TRBV9 and TRBJ2-3; D unclear. V dropped 0 bases and J dropped 4 bases, with 12 bases sitting between them. Germline V gene sequence: CDR1 SGDLS, CDR2 YYNGEE. The CDR3 runs 15 residues. For the CDR3, the DNA is TGTGCCAGCAGCGTAGGAACCGGTAGGGCAGATACGCAGTATTTT. It specifies CASSVGTGRADTQYF. The whole variable domain, filled in from reference TRBV9 and TRBJ2-3, reads DSGVTQTPKHLITATGQRVTLRCSPRSGDLSVYWYQQSLDQGLQFLIQYYNGEERAKGNILERFSAQQFPDLHSELNLSSLELGDSALYFCASSVGTGRADTQYFGPGTRLTVL.

This clonotype appeared many times. This rearrangement joins TRBV20-1 to TRBJ2-1; 8 nucleotides align to TRBD2. J was trimmed by 3 bases and V by 0 bases; bases with no gene match: 7. Looked up from germline, CDR1 is DFQATT and CDR2 is SNEGSKA (reference sequence). CDR3 length: 16 amino acids. The CDR3 coding sequence is TGCAGTGCTAGAGATCTTATAGCGGGGAGCTACAATGAGCAGTTCTTC. It codes for CSARDLIAGSYNEQFF.

V is TRBV6-2 or TRBV6-3 and J is TRBJ1-2, with 9 bases aligning to TRBD1. CDR3 length: 14 residues. Trimming took 2 bases from V and 13 from J; bases not matched to a gene: 11. Germline CDR1 reads MNHEY; CDR2 reads SVGEGT. The DNA for the CDR3 is TGTGCCAGCAGTTACCAACCGGGACAGGGCTCGAGCACCTTC. This sequence encodes CASSYQPGQGSSTF.

This clonotype was detected many times. The chain recombines TRBV11-3 with TRBJ2-3, with 10 positions matching TRBD2. CDR1 is SGHNT, CDR2 YENEEA, per germline. The ends lost 1 base at V and 4 bases at J; junction bases unmatched: 2. The CDR3 has 15 amino acids. CDR3 bases: TGTGCCAGCAGCTTAGCAGGACTAGCGGCAGATACGCAGTATTTT. It translates to CASSLAGLAADTQYF.

This clonotype was observed at least ten times. This chain links TRBV2 with TRBJ1-2; 7 bases match TRBD1. J lost 5 bases, V lost 5 bases, and 8 bases had no gene match. This CDR3 spans 14 amino acids. Germline-derived CDR1 and CDR2 are SNHLY and FYNNEI. In DNA, the CDR3 is TGTGCCAGCAGTCAGGGGGTAGTTGGGTATGGCTACACCTTC. It codes for CASSQGVVGYGYTF.